What follows are 18 T cell receptor beta chains derived from one specimen sequenced in a study of beta chain features in type 1 diabetes. Findings of the study overall: TCRB CDR3s were moderately but significantly shorter in Type 1 diabetes patients in all four CD4+ subsets.

No antigen is known for these receptors. As every portion of the isolated RNA was reverse transcribed, the sequencing read expressed TCRB transcripts. Assay: immunoSEQ multiplex PCR; the TCRdb copy retains only in-frame clones and omits some. This table has about 740,000 clones, around an eighth appearing once. Specimen: naive CD4+ T cells from blood. The source of these receptors is a man aged 18 to 30 with type 1 diabetes.

J is TRBJ1-2 and V is TRBV2; 7 nucleotides match TRBD1. The germline CDR1 and CDR2 sequences are SNHLY and FYNNEI. This CDR3 spans 14 amino acids. J gave up 2 bases and V 10 bases, and 10 bases lay outside the gene matches. CDR3 region: CATSVMGQNYGYTF. The CDR3 DNA follows: TGTGCCACCTCGGTAATGGGACAGAACTATGGCTACACCTTC. Full variable domain (remainder filled in from reference TRBV2 and TRBJ1-2): EPEVTQTPSHQVTQMGQEVILRCVPISNHLYFYWYRQILGQKVEFLVSFYNNEISEKSEIFDDQFSVERPDGSNFTLKIRSTKLEDSAMYFCATSVMGQNYGYTFGSGTRLTVV.

This clone was recorded a few times. V is TRBV6-5 and J is TRBJ2-4; possibly TRBD2 for D (5 bases). There are 13 residues in the CDR3. Trimming removed 7 bases from V and 10 bases from J, with 17 bases in between. CDR1 is MNHEY, CDR2 SVGAGI, per germline. The CDR3 DNA sequence: TGTGCCAGCACCTCCGGAGGTTTCCAAATTCAGTACTTC. This gives the protein CASTSGGFQIQYF.

The chain uses TRBV14 and TRBJ1-2; D is perhaps TRBD1 (6 bases). From germline, CDR1 is SGHDN and CDR2 FVKESK. The CDR3 totals 14 residues. The V end was cut by 5 bases, the J end by 5 bases, with 15 bases between. The CDR3 loop reads CASSSQGQGYGYTF. The CDR3 DNA reads as TGTGCCAGCAGCTCACAAGGGCAGGGGTATGGCTACACCTTC.

This clone came up a few times. V and J are TRBV30 and TRBJ1-3; no definite D call. This CDR3 comprises 13 residues. CDR1 and CDR2 (germline): GTSNPN, SVGIG (reference sequence). V lost 2 bases, J lost 7 bases, and 12 bases lay in between. This CDR3 reads CAWSLGLDNTIYF. The CDR3 DNA reads TGTGCCTGGAGTTTGGGTCTGGACAACACCATATATTTT.

This clone was counted only a few times. CDR3 protein: CAWSADPLQYF. As DNA, the CDR3 is TGTGCCTGGAGTGCGGACCCTTTGCAGTATTTT. The chain combines TRBV30 with TRBJ2-3; D not certain. Germline V gives CDR1 GTSNPN, CDR2 SVGIG (reference sequence). CDR3 length: 11 amino acids. V lost 1 base and J 11 bases, leaving 10 bases between the germline ends.

In its sample, this clone was seen once. The rearrangement uses TRBV27 and TRBJ1-2; D perhaps matches TRBD1 (5 bases). This CDR3 contains 13 residues. V shed 1 base and J shed 8 bases, with 11 bases lying between them. Germline CDR1 reads MNHEY; CDR2 reads SMNVEV (reference sequence). CDR3 in DNA: TGTGCCAGCAGTTTATGGGGGACGGAGGGCTACACCTTC. It specifies CASSLWGTEGYTF.

V is TRBV7-2 and J is TRBJ2-7, with 12 positions matching TRBD1. The CDR3 sequence is 16 residues long. Trimming cost V 5 bases and J 7 bases; bases outside gene matches: 12. Germline CDR1 is SGHTA and CDR2 is FQGNSA. CDR3 nucleotides: TGTGCCAGCAGCATCGCTCCGGGACAGGGGGCGTTGGAGCAGTACTTC. Translation gives CASSIAPGQGALEQYF.

This clone was detected only a few times. The DNA for the CDR3 is TGCAGCGTTGAAGGGGGACAGGGGGTATATGGCTACACCTTC. It translates to CSVEGGQGVYGYTF. The chain employs TRBV29-1 and TRBJ1-2; 11 bases match TRBD1. The CDR3 runs to 14 residues. Germline CDR1 reads SQVTM; CDR2 reads ANQGSEA. Trimming took 1 base from V and 5 from J; bases not matched to a gene: 3. The complete variable domain, with remaining parts taken from reference TRBV29-1 and TRBJ1-2, reads SAVISQKPSRDICQRGTSLTIQCQVDSQVTMMFWYRQQPGQSLTLIATANQGSEATYESGFVIDKFPISRPNLTFSTLTVSNMSPEDSSIYLCSVEGGQGVYGYTFGSGTRLTVV.

V usage is TRBV18 and J usage is TRBJ2-1, with 10 positions matching TRBD2. This CDR3 region has 18 residues. The V and J ends lost 0 bases and 4 bases, in that order; junction bases with no gene match: 9. CDR1 and CDR2 (germline): KGHSH, LQKENI. The CDR3 loop is CASSPPNLLAGIYNEQFF. As DNA, the CDR3 is TGTGCCAGCTCACCACCTAACTTACTAGCGGGGATTTACAATGAGCAGTTCTTC.

This chain's CDR3 is CASSTDSGEQFF. The CDR3 coding sequence is TGCGCCAGCAGCACGGACAGCGGGGAGCAGTTCTTC. The chain employs TRBV5-1 and TRBJ2-1; D is perhaps TRBD1 or TRBD2 (6 bases each). The V and J ends lost 4 bases and 10 bases respectively, with 12 bases between them. This CDR3 region has 12 residues. Germline CDR1 is SGHRS and CDR2 is YFSETQ.

This clone was counted a few times. The rearrangement uses TRBV21-1 and TRBJ2-1; the table's TRBD2 call for D was not verified on the DNA. TRBV21-1 is a known pseudogene. This CDR3 has 13 residues. The DNA for the CDR3 is TGTGCCAGCAGCAGTACTAGCGTGGGGGAGCAGTTCTTC. Protein: CASSSTSVGEQFF.

This clone was observed a handful of times. This chain uses TRBV29-1 with TRBJ1-1; D is unresolved. The CDR3 consists of 12 residues. The germline V and J ends were trimmed by 3 bases and 4 bases, with 9 bases remaining between them. Germline V CDR1 and CDR2: SQVTM, ANQGSEA. DNA of the CDR3: TGCAGCGTTGAGGGAGGGCCCACTGAAGCTTTCTTT. It translates to CSVEGGPTEAFF.

This chain joins TRBV30 and TRBJ1-2; the D gene is possibly TRBD1 (5 bases). The CDR3 is made up of 13 amino acids. Germline V gene data show CDR1 as GTSNPN and CDR2 as SVGIG (reference sequence). Trimming cost V 4 bases and J 5 bases, with 14 bases left between them. CDR3 sequence reads: CAWTLGRHYGYTF. CDR3 DNA sequence: TGTGCCTGGACCCTGGGACGGCATTATGGCTACACCTTC. The full variable domain, completed using reference TRBV30 and TRBJ1-2, is SQTIHQWPATLVQPVGSPLSLECTVEGTSNPNLYWYRQAAGRGLQLLFYSVGIGQISSEVPQNLSASRPQDRQFILSSKKLLLSDSGFYLCAWTLGRHYGYTFGSGTRLTVV.

This clone was detected only a few times. The gene calls are TRBV9 and TRBJ1-2; the D is unclear. CDR1 SGDLS and CDR2 YYNGEE come from the germline V gene. V shed 0 bases and J shed 0 bases, with 12 bases lying between them. This CDR3 is 16 amino acids long. CDR3 in DNA: TGTGCCAGCAGCGTAGTAGCCTCAGGCTCTAACTATGGCTACACCTTC. Residues: CASSVVASGSNYGYTF.

The rearrangement links TRBV9 to TRBJ1-1; D is ambiguous. The CDR3 totals 14 residues. Looked up from germline, CDR1 is SGDLS and CDR2 is YYNGEE. V lost 2 bases and J lost 6, with 14 bases in between. CDR3 amino acids: CASSVGVSLPEAFF. CDR3 bases: TGTGCCAGCAGCGTTGGGGTTTCTTTACCTGAAGCTTTCTTT.

The chain combines TRBV30 with TRBJ2-4, with 8 positions matching TRBD2. Germline trimming cut 4 bases from V and 3 bases from J; bases unmatched to any gene: 8. CDR3 length equals 15 residues. Germline CDR1 is GTSNPN and CDR2 is SVGIG (reference sequence). In nucleotides, the CDR3 is TGTGCCTGGATTCCCCCCGGGGGGGGCAAAAACATTCAGTACTTC. Translating it yields CAWIPPGGGKNIQYF. Full variable domain (remainder filled in from reference TRBV30 and TRBJ2-4): SQTIHQWPATLVQPVGSPLSLECTVEGTSNPNLYWYRQAAGRGLQLLFYSVGIGQISSEVPQNLSASRPQDRQFILSSKKLLLSDSGFYLCAWIPPGGGKNIQYFGAGTRLSVL.

The sample holds a few counts of this clone. V and J are TRBV6-1 and TRBJ2-3; tentative D call: TRBD1 (5 bases). CDR3 size: 15 residues. The V and J ends lost 0 bases and 1 base respectively, with 8 bases between them. Germline CDR1 and CDR2: MNHNS and SASEGT. The CDR3 bases are TGTGCCAGCAGTGAAGCCAGGGCGGGCACAGATACGCAGTATTTT. As protein: CASSEARAGTDTQYF.

There are a few counts of this clone. The genes are TRBV2 and TRBJ1-1; D unresolved. Per germline, CDR1 SNHLY and CDR2 FYNNEI. CDR3 length: 12 residues. V was cut by 6 bases and J by 2 bases, with 7 bases left in between. The CDR3 spells CASSEDNTEAFF. Here the CDR3 DNA reads TGTGCCAGCAGCGAGGACAACACTGAAGCTTTCTTT.